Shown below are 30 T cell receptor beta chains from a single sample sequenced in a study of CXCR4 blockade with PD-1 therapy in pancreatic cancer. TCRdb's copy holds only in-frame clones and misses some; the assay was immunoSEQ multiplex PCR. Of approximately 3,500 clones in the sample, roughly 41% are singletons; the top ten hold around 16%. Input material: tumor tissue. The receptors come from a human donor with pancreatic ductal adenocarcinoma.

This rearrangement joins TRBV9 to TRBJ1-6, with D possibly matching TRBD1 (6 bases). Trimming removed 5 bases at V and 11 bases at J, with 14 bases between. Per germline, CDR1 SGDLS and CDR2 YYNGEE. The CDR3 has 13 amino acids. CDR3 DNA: TGTGCCAGCAGTGGCCTACAGGGAACACCCCTCCACTTT. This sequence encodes CASSGLQGTPLHF.

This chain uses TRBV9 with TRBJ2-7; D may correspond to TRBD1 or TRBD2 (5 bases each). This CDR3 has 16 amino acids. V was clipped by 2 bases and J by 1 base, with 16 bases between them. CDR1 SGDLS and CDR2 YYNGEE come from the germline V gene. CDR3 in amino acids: CASSVGVTGPSYEQYF. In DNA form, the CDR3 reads TGTGCCAGCAGCGTGGGGGTAACAGGCCCATCCTACGAGCAGTACTTC.

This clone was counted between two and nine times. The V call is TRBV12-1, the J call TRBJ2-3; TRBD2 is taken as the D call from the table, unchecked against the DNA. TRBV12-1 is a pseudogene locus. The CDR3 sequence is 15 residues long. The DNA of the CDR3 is TGTGCCAGCAGAGACTCCAGCGTGAGCACAGATACGCAGTATTTT. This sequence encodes CASRDSSVSTDTQYF.

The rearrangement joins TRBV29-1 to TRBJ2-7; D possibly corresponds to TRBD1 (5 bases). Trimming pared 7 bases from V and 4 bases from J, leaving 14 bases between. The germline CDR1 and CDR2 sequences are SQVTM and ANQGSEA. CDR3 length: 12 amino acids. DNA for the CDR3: TGCAGCGCCGGACAAAGAGAATACGAGCAGTACTTC. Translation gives CSAGQREYEQYF.

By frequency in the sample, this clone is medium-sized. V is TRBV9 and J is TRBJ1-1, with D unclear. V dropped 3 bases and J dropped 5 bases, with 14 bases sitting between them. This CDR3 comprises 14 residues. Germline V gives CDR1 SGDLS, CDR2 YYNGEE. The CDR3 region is CASSARDSGTEAFF. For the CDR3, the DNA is TGTGCCAGCAGCGCCAGAGACTCTGGGACTGAAGCTTTCTTT.

The CDR3 is CATSRWDRGYYGYTF. DNA of the CDR3: TGTGCCACCAGCAGATGGGACAGGGGGTACTATGGCTACACCTTC. The chain recombines TRBV15 with TRBJ1-2, with 11 bases matching TRBD1. The CDR3 is 15 residues long. CDR1 LNHNV and CDR2 YYDKDF come from the germline V gene (reference sequence). Unmatched junction bases numbered 2, after V lost 2 bases and J lost 3 bases.

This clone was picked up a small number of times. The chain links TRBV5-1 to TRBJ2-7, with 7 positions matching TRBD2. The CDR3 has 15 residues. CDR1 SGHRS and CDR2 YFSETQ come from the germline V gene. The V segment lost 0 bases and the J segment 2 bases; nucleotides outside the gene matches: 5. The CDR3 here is CASSLEGGGAYEQYF. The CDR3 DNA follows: TGCGCCAGCAGCTTGGAAGGTGGGGGGGCCTACGAGCAGTACTTC.

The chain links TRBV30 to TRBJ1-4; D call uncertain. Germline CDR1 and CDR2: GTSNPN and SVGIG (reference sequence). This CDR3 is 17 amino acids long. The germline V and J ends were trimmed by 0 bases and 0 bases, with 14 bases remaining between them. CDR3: CAWSVYPGWATNEKLFF. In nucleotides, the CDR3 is TGTGCCTGGAGTGTATATCCAGGTTGGGCAACTAATGAAAAACTGTTTTTT.

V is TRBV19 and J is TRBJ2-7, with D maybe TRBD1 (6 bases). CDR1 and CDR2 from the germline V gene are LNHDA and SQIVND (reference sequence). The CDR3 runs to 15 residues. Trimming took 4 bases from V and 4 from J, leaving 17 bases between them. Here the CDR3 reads CASSSKGTGTYEQYF. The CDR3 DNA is TGTGCCAGTAGTAGCAAAGGGACCGGGACATACGAGCAGTACTTC. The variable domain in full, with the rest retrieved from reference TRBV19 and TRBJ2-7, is DGGITQSPKYLFRKEGQNVTLSCEQNLNHDAMYWYRQDPGQGLRLIYYSQIVNDFQKGDIAEGYSVSREKKESFPLTVTSAQKNPTAFYLCASSSKGTGTYEQYFGPGTRLTVT.

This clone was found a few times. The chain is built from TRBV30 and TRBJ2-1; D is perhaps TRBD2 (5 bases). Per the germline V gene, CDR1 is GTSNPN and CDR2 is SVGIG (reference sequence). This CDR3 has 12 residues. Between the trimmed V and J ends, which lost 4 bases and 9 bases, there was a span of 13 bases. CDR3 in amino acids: CAWMGREGEQFF. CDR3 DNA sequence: TGTGCCTGGATGGGTCGCGAGGGTGAGCAGTTCTTC.

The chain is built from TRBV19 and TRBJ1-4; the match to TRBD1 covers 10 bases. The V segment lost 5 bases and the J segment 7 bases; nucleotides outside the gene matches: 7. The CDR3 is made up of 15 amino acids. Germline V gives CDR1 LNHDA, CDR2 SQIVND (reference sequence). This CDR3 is CASSLRTGGVEKLFF. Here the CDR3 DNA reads TGTGCCAGTAGTTTGCGGACAGGGGGAGTTGAAAAACTGTTTTTT.

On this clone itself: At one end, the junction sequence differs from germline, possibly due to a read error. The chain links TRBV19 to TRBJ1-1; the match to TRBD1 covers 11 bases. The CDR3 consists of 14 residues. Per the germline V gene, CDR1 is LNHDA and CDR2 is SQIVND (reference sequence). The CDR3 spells CASLDRGLKTEAFF. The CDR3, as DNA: TGTGCCAGCCTGGACAGGGGGCTGAAGACTGAAGCTTTCTTT.

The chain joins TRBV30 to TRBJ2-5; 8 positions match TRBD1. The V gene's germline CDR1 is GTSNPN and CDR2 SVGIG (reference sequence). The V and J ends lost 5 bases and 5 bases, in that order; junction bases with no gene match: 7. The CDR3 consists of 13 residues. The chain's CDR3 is CAWGPGGAETQYF. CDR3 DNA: TGTGCCTGGGGGCCAGGGGGCGCGGAGACCCAGTACTTC.

In DNA, the CDR3 is TGTGCCATCAGTGAGTCGCTAGCTATTAGCTCCTACGAGCAGTACTTC. This gives the protein CAISESLAISSYEQYF. The V and J genes are TRBV10-3 and TRBJ2-7, with TRBD2 as a possible D gene (5 bases). Trimming left V 0 bases short and J 0 bases short, with 12 bases between. The CDR3 has 16 residues. The germline gives CDR1 ENHRY, CDR2 SYGVKD.

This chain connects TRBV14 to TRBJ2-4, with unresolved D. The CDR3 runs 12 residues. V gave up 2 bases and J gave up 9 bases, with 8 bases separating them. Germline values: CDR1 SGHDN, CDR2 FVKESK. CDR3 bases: TGTGCCAGCAGCCAAACTTCAATCATTCAGTACTTC. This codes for CASSQTSIIQYF.

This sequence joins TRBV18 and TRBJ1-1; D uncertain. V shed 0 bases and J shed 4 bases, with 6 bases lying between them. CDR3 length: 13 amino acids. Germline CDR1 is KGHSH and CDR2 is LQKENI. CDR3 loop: CASSPPALTEAFF. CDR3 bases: TGTGCCAGCTCACCACCGGCCCTCACTGAAGCTTTCTTT. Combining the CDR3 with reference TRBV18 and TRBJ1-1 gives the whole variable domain NAGVMQNPRHLVRRRGQEARLRCSPMKGHSHVYWYRQLPEEGLKFMVYLQKENIIDESGMPKERFSAEFPKEGPSILRIQQVVRGDSAAYFCASSPPALTEAFFGQGTRLTVV.

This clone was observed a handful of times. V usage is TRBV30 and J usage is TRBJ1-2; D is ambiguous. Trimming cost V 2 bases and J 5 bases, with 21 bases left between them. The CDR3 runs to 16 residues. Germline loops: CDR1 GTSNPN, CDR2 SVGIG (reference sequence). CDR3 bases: TGTGCCTGGAGTACTCCGACCTTGAGAGGGTTTTATGGCTACACCTTC. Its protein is CAWSTPTLRGFYGYTF.

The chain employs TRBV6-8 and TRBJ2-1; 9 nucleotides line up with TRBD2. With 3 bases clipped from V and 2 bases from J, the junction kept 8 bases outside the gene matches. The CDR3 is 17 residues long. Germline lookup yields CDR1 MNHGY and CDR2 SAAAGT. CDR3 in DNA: TGTGCCAGCAGTTATAGTACTCCTAGCGGGGCCTACAATGAGCAGTTCTTC. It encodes CASSYSTPSGAYNEQFF.

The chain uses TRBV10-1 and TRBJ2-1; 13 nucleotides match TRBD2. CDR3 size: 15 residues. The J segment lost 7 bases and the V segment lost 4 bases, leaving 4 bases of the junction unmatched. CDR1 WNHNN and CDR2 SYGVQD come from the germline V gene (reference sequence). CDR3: CASSVGLAGVNEQFF. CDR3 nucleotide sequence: TGCGCCAGCAGTGTTGGACTAGCGGGGGTTAATGAGCAGTTCTTC.

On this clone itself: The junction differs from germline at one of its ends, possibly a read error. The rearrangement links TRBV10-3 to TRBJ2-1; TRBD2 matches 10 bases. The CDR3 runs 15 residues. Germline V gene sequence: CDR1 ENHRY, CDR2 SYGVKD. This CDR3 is CASSEGTSDYNEQFF. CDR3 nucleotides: TGTGCCAGCAGTGAGGGGACTAGCGACTACAATGAGCAGTTCTTC.

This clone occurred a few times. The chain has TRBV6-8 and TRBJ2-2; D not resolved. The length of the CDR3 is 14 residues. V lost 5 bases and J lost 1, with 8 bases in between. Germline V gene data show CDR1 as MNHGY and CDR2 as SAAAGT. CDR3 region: CASSGARNTGELFF. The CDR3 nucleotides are TGTGCCAGCAGTGGAGCGAGGAACACCGGGGAGCTGTTTTTT.

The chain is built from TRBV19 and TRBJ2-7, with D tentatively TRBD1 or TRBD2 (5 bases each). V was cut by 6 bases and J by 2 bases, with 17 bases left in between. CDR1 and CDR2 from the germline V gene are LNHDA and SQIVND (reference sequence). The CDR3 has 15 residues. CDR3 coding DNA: TGTGCCAGTAGGACTCAGGGATGGGGGACCTACGAGCAGTACTTC. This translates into CASRTQGWGTYEQYF.

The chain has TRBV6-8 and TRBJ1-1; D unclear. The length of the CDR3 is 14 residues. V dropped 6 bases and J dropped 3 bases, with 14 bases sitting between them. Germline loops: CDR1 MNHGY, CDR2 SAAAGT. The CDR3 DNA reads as TGTGCCAGCAGCGCTATCCGGGTCTACACTGAAGCTTTCTTT. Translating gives CASSAIRVYTEAFF.

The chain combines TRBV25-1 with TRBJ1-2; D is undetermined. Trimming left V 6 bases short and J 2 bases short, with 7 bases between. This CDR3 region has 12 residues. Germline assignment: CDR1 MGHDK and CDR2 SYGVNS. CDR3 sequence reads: CASSVTNYGYTF. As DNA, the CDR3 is TGTGCCAGCAGCGTAACGAACTATGGCTACACCTTC.

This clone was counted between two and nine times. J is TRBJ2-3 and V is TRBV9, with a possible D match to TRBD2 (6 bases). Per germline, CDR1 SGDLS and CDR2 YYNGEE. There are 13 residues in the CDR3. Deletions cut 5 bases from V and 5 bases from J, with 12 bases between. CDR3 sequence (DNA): TGTGCCAGCAGTGCGGGACTGTTAGATACGCAGTATTTT. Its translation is CASSAGLLDTQYF.

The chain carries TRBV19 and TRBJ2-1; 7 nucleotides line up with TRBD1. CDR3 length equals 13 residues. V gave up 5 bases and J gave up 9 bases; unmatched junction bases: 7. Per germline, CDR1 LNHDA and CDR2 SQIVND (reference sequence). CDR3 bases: TGTGCCAGTAGTGTCCCAACAGGGGTTGAGCAGTTCTTC. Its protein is CASSVPTGVEQFF.

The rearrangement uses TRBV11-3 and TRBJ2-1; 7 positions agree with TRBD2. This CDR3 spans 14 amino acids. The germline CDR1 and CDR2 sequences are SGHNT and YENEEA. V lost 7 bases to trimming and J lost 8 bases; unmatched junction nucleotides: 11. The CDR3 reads CASTVGAGLDEQFF. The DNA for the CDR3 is TGTGCCAGCACCGTAGGAGCGGGGTTGGATGAGCAGTTCTTC.

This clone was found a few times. In DNA form, the CDR3 reads TGTGCCAGCAGTTACTCAAGGGGTCTAGCAGATACGCAGTATTTT. It is translated as CASSYSRGLADTQYF. The chain employs TRBV6-8 and TRBJ2-3; D is possibly TRBD1 (5 bases). The V gene's germline CDR1 is MNHGY and CDR2 SAAAGT. This CDR3 region has 15 residues. V was pared by 0 bases and J by 4 bases, with 11 bases between.

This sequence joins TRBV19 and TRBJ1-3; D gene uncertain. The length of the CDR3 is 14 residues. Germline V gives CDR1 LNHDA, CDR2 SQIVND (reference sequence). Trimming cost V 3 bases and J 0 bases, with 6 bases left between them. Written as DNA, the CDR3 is TGTGCCAGTAGTATCTCGAGCTCTGGAAACACCATATATTTT. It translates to CASSISSSGNTIYF.

The CDR3 is CASSVGGYGTDTQYF. CDR3 in DNA: TGTGCCAGCAGCGTAGGCGGGTACGGGACAGATACGCAGTATTTT. The V call is TRBV9, the J call TRBJ2-3, with D possibly being TRBD2 (5 bases). Germline V lookup: CDR1 SGDLS, CDR2 YYNGEE. The V and J ends lost 0 bases and 3 bases respectively, with 11 bases between them. There are 15 residues in the CDR3.